Listed below are T cell receptor beta chains from one sample, sequenced in a study of blood T cell repertoires in COVID-19. Sequenced by immunoSEQ multiplex PCR; TCRdb stores in-frame clones only, minus some. The sample lists around 220,000 clones, roughly 80% occurring once. The sample comprised peripheral blood. The receptors originated from a young man with active or convalescent COVID-19. CDR3s include the opening cysteine and the closing phenylalanine or tryptophan. The D gene is left open where the match is weak. Clone sizes are given selectively: once, few, many, or a class where the clone is expanded.

abundance | j_gene | d_gene | v_gene | CDR3aa | CDR3nt
NA | TRBJ1-6 | NA | TRBV9 | CASSVVGGPLHF | TGTGCCAGCAGCGTAGTTGGAGGGCCCCTCCACTTT
NA | TRBJ1-5 | NA | TRBV27 | CASSLTGSNQPQHF | TGTGCCAGCAGTCTCACAGGGTCTAATCAGCCCCAGCATTTT
few | TRBJ1-2 | NA | TRBV19 | CASSIDSSSTRGYTF | TGTGCCAGTAGTATAGACAGCTCCTCAACTAGAGGCTACACCTTC
NA | TRBJ1-5 | NA | TRBV4-2 | CASSQGNGAGPQHF | TGTGCCAGCAGCCAAGGTAATGGGGCCGGGCCCCAGCATTTT
NA | TRBJ2-1 | NA | TRBV10-3 | CAISESERERYNEQFF | TGTGCCATCAGTGAGTCGGAACGGGAGCGCTACAATGAGCAGTTCTTC
NA | TRBJ1-2 | NA | TRBV11-2 | CASSLSLFNYGYTF | TGTGCCAGCAGCTTATCTCTCTTTAACTATGGCTACACCTTC
NA | TRBJ1-5 | NA | TRBV6-2/TRBV6-3 | CASSYAGTTSNQPQHF | TGTGCCAGCAGTTACGCCGGGACAACGAGCAATCAGCCCCAGCATTTT
once | TRBJ2-7 | NA | TRBV6-6 | CASSTTGEQYF | TGTGCCAGCAGTACGACGGGGGAGCAGTACTTC
NA | TRBJ1-1 | NA | TRBV5-6 | CASAGGTEAFF | TGTGCCAGCGCGGGGGGGACTGAAGCTTTCTTT
NA | TRBJ1-1 | NA | TRBV7-9 | CASSLEREAFF | TGTGCCAGCAGCTTAGAGCGTGAAGCTTTCTTT
NA | TRBJ2-6 | NA | TRBV19 | CASSKTPQGSGANVLTF | TGTGCCAGTAGTAAGACCCCACAGGGCTCTGGGGCCAACGTCCTGACTTTC
NA | TRBJ1-6 | NA | TRBV10-2 | CASNPNPPGAPLHF | TGCGCCAGCAATCCTAACCCTCCGGGGGCACCCCTCCACTTT
once | TRBJ1-6 | TRBD1 | TRBV6-5 | CASSWGTANNSPLHF | TGTGCCAGCAGTTGGGGGACAGCTAATAATTCACCCCTCCACTTT
NA | TRBJ2-2 | NA | TRBV19 | CASSLRGSRELFF | TGTGCCAGTAGTCTCCGGGGGAGCCGGGAGCTGTTTTTT
NA | TRBJ2-2 | NA | TRBV7-9 | CASSLNRNGELFF | TGTGCCAGCAGCCTCAACAGAAATGGGGAGCTGTTTTTT
NA | TRBJ1-2 | TRBD1 | TRBV5-1 | CASSLGTTGDYGYTF | TGCGCCAGCAGCTTGGGGACGACAGGGGACTATGGCTACACCTTC
NA | TRBJ2-2 | NA | TRBV27 | CATTGQGPGELFF | TGTGCCACCACGGGCCAGGGGCCCGGGGAGCTGTTTTTT
once | TRBJ2-7 | TRBD1 | TRBV5-6 | CASSLFGTVLSSYEQYF | TGTGCCAGCAGCTTGTTTGGGACAGTACTGAGCTCCTACGAGCAGTACTTC
NA | TRBJ1-6 | NA | TRBV5-6 | CASSLDRARTLHF | TGTGCCAGCAGCTTGGACAGGGCCCGCACCCTCCACTTT
NA | TRBJ2-1 | TRBD2 | TRBV11-2 | CASSTGTSEHNEQFF | TGTGCCAGCAGCACCGGGACTAGCGAGCATAATGAGCAGTTCTTC
NA | TRBJ2-1 | TRBD2 | TRBV30 | CAWSVLAGWGNEQFF | TGTGCCTGGAGTGTACTAGCGGGATGGGGCAATGAGCAGTTCTTC
few | TRBJ2-1 | NA | TRBV29-1 | CSVETRLRSYNEQFF | TGCAGCGTTGAGACTCGTCTACGATCCTACAATGAGCAGTTCTTC